This T cell receptor beta chain was recovered during a study of beta chain features in type 1 diabetes. Since all of the isolated RNA was reverse transcribed, expressed TCRB transcripts were what got sequenced. Method: immunoSEQ multiplex PCR; TCRdb's copy keeps in-frame clones and lacks some. The sample has around 200,000 clones; more than 10% are singletons. Regarding the study as a whole: With patients and controls alike, PCR might favor shorter templates to an equal degree. The study found fewer insertions and more deletions at VDJ junctions in type 1 diabetes patients.

A few counts support this clone. Its antigen is undetermined. Sequenced material: central memory CD4+ T cells from blood. The clonotype comes from a woman between 18 and 30 years old in good health.

The CDR3 nucleotides read TGCAGCGTTGACCAGGGGGCCATATATGAGGAATATGGCTACACCTTC. Residues: CSVDQGAIYEEYGYTF. V usage is TRBV29-1 and J usage is TRBJ1-2, with TRBD1 matching 8 bases. The CDR3 spans 16 residues. CDR1 and CDR2 from the germline V gene are SQVTM and ANQGSEA. V was pared by 3 bases and J by 5 bases, with 14 bases of the junction left unmatched.